The clone carrying this T cell receptor beta chain occurred a few times. Only in-frame clones appear in the TCRdb table, and some are missing; sequencing was by immunoSEQ multiplex PCR. The sample lists a few hundred thousand clones, approximately 86% seen once, with approximately 3% in the top ten. The data were obtained in a study of blood T cell repertoires in COVID-19. Across the whole study: From T cells, B-cell-depleted T cells, or PBMCs came the material, which was cDNA or gDNA.

After removal of 4 bases from V and 6 bases from J, the junction contained 6 bases not matched to a gene. The V gene's germline CDR1 is MNHEY and CDR2 SMNVEV (reference sequence). The CDR3 sequence is 14 residues long. Sequencing used peripheral blood. The rearrangement links TRBV27 to TRBJ1-5; 7 bases fit TRBD1. This TCR was sampled from a man aged 60-69 years with acute or convalescent COVID-19. Here the CDR3 DNA reads TGTGCCAGCAGTTCTGGACAGGCCACTCAGCCCCAGCATTTT. Protein product: CASSSGQATQPQHF.